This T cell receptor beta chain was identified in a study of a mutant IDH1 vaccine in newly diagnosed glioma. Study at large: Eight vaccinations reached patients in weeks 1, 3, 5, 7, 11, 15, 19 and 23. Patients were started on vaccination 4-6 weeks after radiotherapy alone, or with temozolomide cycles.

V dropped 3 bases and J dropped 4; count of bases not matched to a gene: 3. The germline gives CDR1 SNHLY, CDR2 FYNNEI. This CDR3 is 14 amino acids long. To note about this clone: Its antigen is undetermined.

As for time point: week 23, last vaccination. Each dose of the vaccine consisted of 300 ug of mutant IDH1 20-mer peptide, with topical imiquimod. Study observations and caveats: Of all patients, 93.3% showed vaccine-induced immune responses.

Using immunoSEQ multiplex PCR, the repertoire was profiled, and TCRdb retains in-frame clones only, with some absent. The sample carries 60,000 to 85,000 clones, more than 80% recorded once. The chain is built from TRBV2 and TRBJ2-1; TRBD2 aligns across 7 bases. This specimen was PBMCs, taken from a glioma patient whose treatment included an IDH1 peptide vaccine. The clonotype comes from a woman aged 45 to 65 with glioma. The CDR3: CASSDPAGYNEQFF. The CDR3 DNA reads TGTGCCAGCAGTGACCCAGCGGGGTACAATGAGCAGTTCTTC.